Listed below are T cell receptor beta chains from one sample, sequenced in a study of PD-1 blockade in classical Hodgkin lymphoma. Some clones are missing from TCRdb's copy, which holds only in-frame ones; the method was immunoSEQ multiplex PCR. The sample contains tens of thousands of clones, nearly 90% of which appear only once. This specimen was peripheral blood mononuclear cells (PBMCs), taken before the fourth cycle of nivolumab. These receptors all stem from a human donor with classical Hodgkin lymphoma. The CDR3 runs from the conserved cysteine through the conserved F or W. D genes are given only for firm matches. The size of a clone is reported for some rows only, either as once, few or many, or as a class for expanded clones.

v_call,clone_size,j_call,d_call,cdr3_aa,cdr3_nt
TRBV5-1,-,TRBJ1-1,-,CASSLERVGSTEAFF,TGCGCCAGCAGCTTGGAAAGGGTAGGGAGCACTGAAGCTTTCTTT
TRBV10-2,-,TRBJ1-3,TRBD1,CASSLKAGGAGSGNTIYF,TGCGCCAGCAGCTTGAAGGCAGGGGGCGCGGGTTCTGGAAACACCATATATTTT
TRBV23-1,-,TRBJ1-5,-,CAAAGIDQPQHF,TGCGCCGCAGCGGGGATCGATCAGCCCCAGCATTTT
TRBV5-1,-,TRBJ2-1,TRBD2,CASSQLLAGDFEQFF,TGCGCCAGCAGCCAACTACTAGCGGGGGACTTTGAGCAGTTCTTC
TRBV21-1,-,TRBJ2-2,-,CASSKGDSNTGELFF,TGTGCCAGCAGCAAAGGTGACAGTAACACCGGGGAGCTGTTTTTT
TRBV6-1,-,TRBJ2-7,-,CASSEDRRYEQYF,TGTGCCAGCAGCGAAGACAGAAGATACGAGCAGTACTTC
TRBV28,-,TRBJ1-2,-,CASRSDAAQGNYGYTF,TGTGCCAGCAGGTCCGACGCCGCACAGGGAAACTATGGCTACACCTTC
TRBV5-1,-,TRBJ2-3,-,CASSSRAGTDTQYF,TGCGCCAGCAGCTCGAGGGCGGGCACAGATACGCAGTATTTT
TRBV5-1,-,TRBJ1-1,TRBD1,CASSNGGQARAFF,TGCGCCAGCAGCAACGGAGGACAGGCGCGGGCTTTCTTT
TRBV5-6,-,TRBJ1-2,-,CASSPGGGGYGYTF,TGTGCCAGCAGCCCCGGCGGGGGAGGCTATGGCTACACCTTC
TRBV6-1,-,TRBJ2-3,-,CASSEGAKTDTQYF,TGTGCCAGCAGTGAGGGGGCAAAGACAGATACGCAGTATTTT
TRBV6-5,-,TRBJ2-7,-,CASSYSYRLEQYF,TGTGCCAGCAGTTACTCTTACAGGCTGGAGCAGTACTTC
TRBV7-8,-,TRBJ2-5,-,CASSSRETQYF,TGTGCCAGCAGCTCACGAGAGACCCAGTACTTC
TRBV30,few,TRBJ2-7,-,CAWSLGPLAYF,TGTGCCTGGAGCCTGGGCCCACTCGCGTACTTC
TRBV13,once,TRBJ2-2,-,CASSLLVGAGAYTGELFF,TGTGCCAGCAGCTTACTTGTCGGCGCGGGGGCCTACACCGGGGAGCTGTTTTTT
TRBV5-5,-,TRBJ2-3,TRBD1,CASSGGRDRVIRDTQYF,TGTGCCAGCAGCGGGGGGAGGGACAGGGTAATTCGGGATACGCAGTATTTT
TRBV11-2,few,TRBJ1-2,-,CASSLGQPPYGYTF,TGTGCCAGCAGCTTAGGACAGCCGCCCTATGGCTACACCTTC
TRBV5-1,-,TRBJ1-4,TRBD1,CASRAGTANEKLFF,TGCGCCAGCAGGGCCGGGACAGCTAATGAAAAACTGTTTTTT
TRBV9,-,TRBJ2-1,-,CASSVGVSSYNEQFF,TGTGCCAGCAGCGTAGGTGTCAGCTCCTACAATGAGCAGTTCTTC
TRBV5-5,few,TRBJ1-2,-,CASSFGANYGYTF,TGTGCCAGCAGCTTTGGAGCTAACTATGGCTACACCTTC
TRBV28,-,TRBJ2-1,-,CASSFRVRGDEQFF,TGTGCCAGCAGTTTCCGGGTCCGAGGGGATGAGCAGTTCTTC
TRBV2,-,TRBJ2-7,TRBD1,CASRVRGQTYEQYF,TGTGCCAGCAGAGTCCGGGGACAGACCTACGAGCAGTACTTC